This TCR beta chain is drawn from a study of blood T cell repertoires in COVID-19. Study at large: Specimens from acute and convalescent COVID-19 originated in the United States, Italy and Spain.

Repertoires were generated with immunoSEQ multiplex PCR, while TCRdb's copy carries only in-frame clones and drops some. This sample has 300,000 to 400,000 clones, with around 90% found just once. This clone was recorded only once. The CDR3 is 17 residues long. Per germline, CDR1 LGHNA and CDR2 YNFKEQ. The junction had 11 bases not matched to a gene; V was cut back by 2 bases and J by 6 bases. The sequencing input was peripheral blood. J is TRBJ1-5 and V is TRBV4-2; TRBD1 matches 9 bases. This sequence was found in a middle-aged man with active or convalescent COVID-19. CDR3 sequence: CASSQFDGDRDIQPQHF. The DNA for the CDR3 is TGTGCCAGCAGCCAATTTGATGGGGACAGGGATATTCAGCCCCAGCATTTT.